This T cell receptor (beta chain) was captured in a study of vaccination and CD4 T cells after COVID-19. Cultured CD4+ T-cell DNA underwent Oncomine TCR Beta short-read sequencing. TCRdb called the PCR reads again in MiXCR, with one record for every CDR3 protein. Altogether approximately 7,700 distinct CDR3 sequences are present, 50% to 65% being singletons, with the ten largest covering around 12%. The CDR3 is made up of 11 amino acids. Per the germline V gene, CDR1 is DFQATT and CDR2 is SNEGSKA (reference sequence). V lost 3 bases to trimming and J lost 6 bases, with 8 bases between them. The treatment is: approximately nine-day PBMC culture with coronavirus spike peptide pools or control peptides (ViraFEST assay). Gathered ahead of the COVID-19 pandemic (2011-2018) were the CD4+ T cells of the unexposed donor. This clonotype was counted a few times. Its antigen remains unknown.

Sequences were obtained from CD4+ T cells from blood, cultured in vitro. The clonotype originates from a human donor in good health. V and J are TRBV20-1 and TRBJ1-1; D is undetermined. The CDR3 spells CSARRIAEAFF. The CDR3 region has the DNA TGCAGTGCTAGGAGGATTGCTGAAGCTTTCTTT.